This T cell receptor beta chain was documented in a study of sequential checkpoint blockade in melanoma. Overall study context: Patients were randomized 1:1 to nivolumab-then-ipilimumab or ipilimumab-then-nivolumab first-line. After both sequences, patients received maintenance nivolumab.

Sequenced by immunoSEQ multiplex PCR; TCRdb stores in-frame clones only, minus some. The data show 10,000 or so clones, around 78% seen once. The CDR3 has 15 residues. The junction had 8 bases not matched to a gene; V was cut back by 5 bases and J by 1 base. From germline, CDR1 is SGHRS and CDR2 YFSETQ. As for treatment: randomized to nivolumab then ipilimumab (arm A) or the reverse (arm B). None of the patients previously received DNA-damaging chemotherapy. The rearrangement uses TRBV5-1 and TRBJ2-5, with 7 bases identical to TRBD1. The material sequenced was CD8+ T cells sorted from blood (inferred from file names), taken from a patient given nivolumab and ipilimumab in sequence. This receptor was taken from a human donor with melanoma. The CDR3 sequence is CASRGGQRVQETQYF. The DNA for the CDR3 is TGCGCCAGCAGAGGGGGACAGAGAGTCCAAGAGACCCAGTACTTC.